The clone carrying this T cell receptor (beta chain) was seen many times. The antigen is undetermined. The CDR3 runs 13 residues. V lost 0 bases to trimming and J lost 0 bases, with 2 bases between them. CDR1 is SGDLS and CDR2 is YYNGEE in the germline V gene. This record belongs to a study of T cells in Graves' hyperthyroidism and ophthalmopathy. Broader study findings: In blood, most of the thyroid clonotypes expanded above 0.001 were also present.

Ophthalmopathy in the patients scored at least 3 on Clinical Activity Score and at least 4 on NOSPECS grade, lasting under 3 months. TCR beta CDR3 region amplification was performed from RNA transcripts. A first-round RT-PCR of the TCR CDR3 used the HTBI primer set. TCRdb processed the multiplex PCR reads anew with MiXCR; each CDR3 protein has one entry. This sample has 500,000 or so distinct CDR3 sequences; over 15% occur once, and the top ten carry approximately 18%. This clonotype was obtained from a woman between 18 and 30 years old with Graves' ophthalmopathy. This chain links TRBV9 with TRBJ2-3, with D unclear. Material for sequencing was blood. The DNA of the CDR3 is TGTGCCAGCAGCGTAGCCAGCACAGATACGCAGTATTTT. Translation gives CASSVASTDTQYF.